Listed here are 5 T cell receptor beta chains from one sample, sequenced in a study of type 1 regulatory T cells. TCRdb reprocessed the reads with MiXCR, giving one entry per CDR3 protein. The table records 60,000 to 80,000 distinct CDR3 sequences, around 63% of them present only once. For these TCRs, the target antigens are not known. The sequenced sample consisted of cultured T cells, either the whole culture or a sorted T cell fraction (not recorded which). This sample's subset: Tr1-enriched cell product generated in vitro against host alloantigens. All receptors derive from a human donor in good health.

The gene calls are TRBV3-1 and TRBJ2-1; D gene ambiguous. V was trimmed by 4 bases and J by 0 bases, leaving 16 bases between them. The CDR3 is made up of 17 amino acids. Germline CDR1 and CDR2: LGHDT and YNNKEL (reference sequence). CDR3 amino acids: CASSPRVRSSSYNEQFF. As DNA, the CDR3 is TGTGCCAGCAGCCCCCGGGTGCGGTCCAGCTCCTACAATGAGCAGTTCTTC.

The chain has TRBV20-1 and TRBJ2-7, with 9 bases aligning to TRBD2. CDR1 and CDR2 from the germline V gene are DFQATT and SNEGSKA (reference sequence). CDR3 length: 15 residues. V gave up 0 bases and J gave up 6 bases; unmatched junction bases: 9. In DNA form, the CDR3 reads TGCAGTGCTAGAGATTCGGCGGGAGGGCCAGGCGAGCAGTACTTC. Its translation is CSARDSAGGPGEQYF.

V is TRBV18 and J is TRBJ1-1; weak D call: TRBD1 (6 bases). Trimming left V 4 bases short and J 2 bases short, with 14 bases between. In germline, CDR1 is KGHSH, CDR2 LQKENI. The CDR3 covers 15 residues. The CDR3 sequence is CASSQKQGSNTEAFF. The DNA of the CDR3 is TGTGCCAGCTCACAGAAACAGGGCTCCAACACTGAAGCTTTCTTT.

The chain has TRBV19 and TRBJ2-2, with a weak D call TRBD1 (5 bases). Deletions cut 6 bases from V and 4 bases from J, with 18 bases between. CDR3 length equals 16 residues. CDR1 is LNHDA and CDR2 is SQIVND in the germline V gene (reference sequence). The CDR3 DNA follows: TGTGCCAGTAGCTCCCCCCGGGTTCAGGGCACCGGGGAGCTGTTTTTT. Translating it yields CASSSPRVQGTGELFF. The variable domain in full, completed from reference TRBV19 and TRBJ2-2, reads DGGITQSPKYLFRKEGQNVTLSCEQNLNHDAMYWYRQDPGQGLRLIYYSQIVNDFQKGDIAEGYSVSREKKESFPLTVTSAQKNPTAFYLCASSSPRVQGTGELFFGEGSRLTVL.

The genes are TRBV20-1 and TRBJ2-1; D ambiguous. The length of the CDR3 is 11 residues. Trimming took off 4 bases at V and 8 bases at J, with 9 bases between the two ends. Germline values: CDR1 DFQATT, CDR2 SNEGSKA (reference sequence). Here the CDR3 DNA reads TGCAGTGCTACGGACGCGGATGAGCAGTTCTTC. Its translation is CSATDADEQFF.